The clone carrying this T cell receptor (beta chain) was counted a few times. The antigen is undetermined. This sample was taken from a study of lymphopenia after photon versus proton radiotherapy. Whole-study results and caveats: Relative stability marked proton patients; photon patients lost diversity and naive cells. Authors raise, but do not show, better survival with proton therapy. In patients who died, overall survival fell as post-nadir TCR diversity dropped more.

The CDR3 consists of 14 residues. Germline CDR1 reads MDHEN; CDR2 reads SYDVKM. V lost 6 bases and J lost 4; bases outside the gene matches: 5. TCRdb's copy holds only in-frame clones and misses some; the assay was immunoSEQ multiplex PCR. The sample has 53,000 or so clones, 83% seen once. This chain links TRBV28 with TRBJ2-2; 7 nucleotides agree with TRBD1. The material sequenced was peripheral blood, taken from a patient treated with photon-based radiotherapy. This receptor was taken from a man in his fifties with gastric cancer. CDR3 nucleotides: TGTGCCAGCAGGCGTGCAGGGGGCACCGGGGAGCTGTTTTTT. Translated: CASRRAGGTGELFF. Supplemented by reference TRBV28 and TRBJ2-2, the full variable domain reads DVKVTQSSRYLVKRTGEKVFLECVQDMDHENMFWYRQDPGLGLRLIYFSYDVKMKEKGDIPEGYSVSREKKERFSLILESASTNQTSMYLCASRRAGGTGELFFGEGSRLTVL.